One and the same sample provided the 20 T cell receptor beta chains below, sequenced in a study of Ad26.COV2.S vaccination and SARS-CoV-2 variants. Sequencing was performed with immunoSEQ multiplex PCR; in TCRdb, only in-frame clones are kept and a portion is missing. The sample holds some 390,000 clones; about 88% are singletons and the top ten take 3% to 4.5%. Treatment in this sample: some 20 received Ad26.COV2.S at low or high dose, single or two shots; roughly 5 received placebo; per-sample allocation not given. The investigators took samples on day 63 after the first vaccine or placebo injection. The sample was peripheral blood, taken in a trial of Ad26.COV2.S vaccine versus placebo. The receptors were gathered from a person between 18 and 65 years old who received the Ad26.COV2.S COVID-19 vaccine or a placebo.

This clone is a singleton in its sample. This chain joins TRBV6-1 and TRBJ2-1, with D tentatively TRBD1 (5 bases). Germline loops: CDR1 MNHNS, CDR2 SASEGT. The CDR3 runs to 14 residues. V lost 1 base, J lost 6 bases, and 10 bases lay in between. The CDR3 reads CASSEGGAFNEQFF. CDR3 in DNA: TGTGCCAGCAGTGAAGGGGGCGCGTTCAATGAGCAGTTCTTC.

In the case of this clone: Other DNA sequences of this sample code for an identical CDR3. This rearrangement joins TRBV20-1 to TRBJ1-2; D is unresolved. This CDR3 has 11 amino acids. V lost 5 bases and J lost 4, with 8 bases in between. Germline CDR1 and CDR2: DFQATT and SNEGSKA (reference sequence). The CDR3 is CSARVGYGYTF. CDR3 DNA sequence: TGCAGTGCTCGGGTGGGCTATGGCTACACCTTC.

The table lists this clone with a count of one. This chain connects TRBV27 to TRBJ1-1; D possibly corresponds to TRBD1 (5 bases). The CDR3 extends over 14 amino acids. CDR1 is MNHEY and CDR2 is SMNVEV in the germline V gene (reference sequence). V was trimmed by 2 bases and J by 1 base, leaving 8 bases between them. The CDR3 reads CASSLAGSNTEAFF. CDR3 nucleotides: TGTGCCAGCAGTTTAGCAGGGTCGAACACTGAAGCTTTCTTT.

V usage is TRBV4-1 and J usage is TRBJ2-7; weak D call: TRBD1 (8 bases). CDR1 and CDR2 from the germline V gene are MGHRA and YSYEKL. CDR3 size: 15 residues. The V end lost 4 bases, the J end lost 4 bases, and 17 bases lay between the germline ends. CDR3 in amino acids: CASSRTQGGVYEQYF. CDR3 bases: TGCGCCAGCAGCCGAACACAGGGGGGGGTATACGAGCAGTACTTC.

This rearrangement joins TRBV5-1 to TRBJ2-7, with 7 bases matching TRBD1. This CDR3 contains 13 residues. The V segment lost 4 bases and the J segment 2 bases; nucleotides outside the gene matches: 3. CDR1 and CDR2 from the germline V gene are SGHRS and YFSETQ. CDR3 region: CASSHGTAYEQYF. Written as DNA, the CDR3 is TGCGCCAGCAGCCATGGGACAGCCTACGAGCAGTACTTC. The variable domain in full, with the rest retrieved from reference TRBV5-1 and TRBJ2-7, is KAGVTQTPRYLIKTRGQQVTLSCSPISGHRSVSWYQQTPGQGLQFLFEYFSETQRNKGNFPGRFSGRQFSNSRSEMNVSTLELGDSALYLCASSHGTAYEQYFGPGTRLTVT.

V is TRBV13 and J is TRBJ1-1, with D uncertain. The CDR3 covers 13 residues. Trimming left V 5 bases short and J 1 base short, with 8 bases between. Germline CDR1 reads PRHDT; CDR2 reads FYEKMQ (reference sequence). The CDR3, as DNA: TGTGCCAGCAGCGCGGGGTGGAACACTGAAGCTTTCTTT. It is translated as CASSAGWNTEAFF.

This sequence joins TRBV5-8 and TRBJ1-6; tentatively, D is TRBD1 (5 bases). Germline CDR1 and CDR2: SGHTS and YDEGEE. This CDR3 contains 16 residues. Trimming removed 0 bases at V and 6 bases at J, with 13 bases between. CDR3 amino acids: CASSLGPGTINSPLHF. As DNA, the CDR3 is TGTGCCAGCAGCTTGGGTCCCGGGACCATTAATTCACCCCTCCACTTT.

Only a few counts were recorded for this clone. This rearrangement joins TRBV27 to TRBJ1-2, with D unclear. V lost 4 bases and J 3 bases, leaving 9 bases between the germline ends. The CDR3 is 13 residues long. From germline, CDR1 is MNHEY and CDR2 SMNVEV (reference sequence). CDR3 loop: CASSSSDYYGYTF. DNA for the CDR3: TGTGCCAGCAGTTCTTCCGACTACTATGGCTACACCTTC.

In nucleotides, the CDR3 is TGCAGCGTTGCTAGGGAAAAAGAGAGGCAGTATTTT. Amino acids: CSVAREKERQYF. This chain connects TRBV29-1 to TRBJ2-3; D remains ambiguous. This CDR3 region has 12 residues. Trimming took 4 bases from V and 11 from J, leaving 16 bases between them. Germline assignment: CDR1 SQVTM and CDR2 ANQGSEA.

V gene TRBV19 combines with J gene TRBJ1-5; 7 bases are a match to TRBD1. This CDR3 has 17 amino acids. Trimming at V came to 5 bases and at J to 0 bases, leaving 10 bases not matched to a gene. Looked up from germline, CDR1 is LNHDA and CDR2 is SQIVND (reference sequence). In DNA, the CDR3 is TGTGCCAGTAGTCCCCCCGGGGACAGCAATAGCAATCAGCCCCAGCATTTT. Its translation is CASSPPGDSNSNQPQHF.

CDR3 protein: CASSSLSNEKLFF. The CDR3 nucleotides read TGTGCCAGTAGTAGCTTATCTAATGAAAAACTGTTTTTT. This rearrangement joins TRBV19 to TRBJ1-4, with D hard to call. Germline loops: CDR1 LNHDA, CDR2 SQIVND (reference sequence). V lost 4 bases, J lost 3 bases, and 6 bases lay in between. This CDR3 is 13 amino acids long.

The chain combines TRBV15 with TRBJ1-2, with 12 bases matching TRBD1. Looked up from germline, CDR1 is LNHNV and CDR2 is YYDKDF (reference sequence). After removal of 6 bases from V and 6 bases from J, the junction contained 8 bases not matched to a gene. The CDR3 spans 15 residues. The chain's CDR3 is CATSFGTGGANGYTF. Here the CDR3 DNA reads TGTGCCACCAGTTTTGGGACAGGGGGCGCTAATGGCTACACCTTC.

The rearrangement links TRBV6-5 to TRBJ1-4, with D perhaps TRBD1 (5 bases). Trimming took 5 bases from V and 8 from J, leaving 15 bases between them. Germline V gene sequence: CDR1 MNHEY, CDR2 SVGAGI. This CDR3 spans 14 amino acids. The chain's CDR3 is CASSLREGWEKLFF. The CDR3 nucleotides read TGTGCCAGCAGTCTCCGGGAGGGGTGGGAAAAACTGTTTTTT.

This sequence joins TRBV6-1 and TRBJ2-7, with 9 bases matching TRBD1. With 1 base clipped from V and 4 bases from J, the junction kept 2 bases outside the gene matches. Germline CDR1 MNHNS, CDR2 SASEGT. This CDR3 has 14 residues. CDR3: CASSEGTGVYEQYF. The CDR3 DNA sequence: TGTGCCAGCAGTGAAGGGACAGGGGTTTACGAGCAGTACTTC.

The rearrangement uses TRBV12-3 or TRBV12-4 and TRBJ1-4; maybe TRBD1 (5 bases). The CDR3 length is 13 residues. V lost 3 bases and J lost 9, with 11 bases in between. The CDR3 region has the DNA TGTGCCAGCAGTTTGGGCGGGGCGAAAAAACTGTTTTTT. Amino acids: CASSLGGAKKLFF.

The rearrangement uses TRBV30 and TRBJ1-1; D call uncertain. The V and J ends lost 4 bases and 4 bases respectively, with 10 bases between them. The CDR3 is 12 amino acids. Germline loops: CDR1 GTSNPN, CDR2 SVGIG (reference sequence). DNA for the CDR3: TGTGCCTGGAAACGAGCGGCCACTGAAGCTTTCTTT. The encoded protein is CAWKRAATEAFF.

This clone was counted between two and nine times. The chain has TRBV27 and TRBJ1-2; D might be TRBD1 (5 bases). V shed 5 bases and J shed 3 bases, with 13 bases lying between them. CDR1 MNHEY and CDR2 SMNVEV come from the germline V gene (reference sequence). The CDR3 covers 14 residues. In DNA, the CDR3 is TGTGCCAGCAGTCCCGGGCAGGGCTACTATGGCTACACCTTC. It yields the protein CASSPGQGYYGYTF.

The rearrangement joins TRBV5-1 to TRBJ2-2, with D hard to call. Germline CDR1 reads SGHRS; CDR2 reads YFSETQ. This CDR3 contains 14 residues. Trimming removed 0 bases from V and 8 bases from J, with 11 bases in between. This CDR3 reads CASSLGTARGELFF. The CDR3, as DNA: TGCGCCAGCAGCTTGGGGACCGCCCGTGGGGAGCTGTTTTTT.

This chain joins TRBV9 and TRBJ2-3; the match to TRBD2 covers 14 bases. CDR3 length equals 19 residues. The V segment lost 0 bases and the J segment 3 bases; nucleotides outside the gene matches: 9. The germline V gene encodes CDR1 SGDLS and CDR2 YYNGEE. CDR3 nucleotides: TGTGCCAGCAGCGTAGGACGACTAGCGGGGGGGCTTAAGACAGATACGCAGTATTTT. Its protein is CASSVGRLAGGLKTDTQYF.

J is TRBJ2-7 and V is TRBV27; unclear D gene. Germline V gene data show CDR1 as MNHEY and CDR2 as SMNVEV (reference sequence). Trimming pared 8 bases from V and 4 bases from J, leaving 15 bases between. This CDR3 region has 13 residues. The CDR3: CASSRTLGYEQYF. Written as DNA, the CDR3 is TGTGCCAGCTCCCGGACCCTGGGATACGAGCAGTACTTC.